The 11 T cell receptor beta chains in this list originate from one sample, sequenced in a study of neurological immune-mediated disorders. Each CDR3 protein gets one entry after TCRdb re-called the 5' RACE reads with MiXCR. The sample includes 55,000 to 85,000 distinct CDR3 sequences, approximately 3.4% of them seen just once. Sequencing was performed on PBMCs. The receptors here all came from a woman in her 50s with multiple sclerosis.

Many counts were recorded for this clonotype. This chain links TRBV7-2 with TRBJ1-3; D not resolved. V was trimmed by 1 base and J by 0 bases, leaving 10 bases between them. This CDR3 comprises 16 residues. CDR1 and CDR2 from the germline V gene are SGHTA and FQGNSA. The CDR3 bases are TGTGCCAGCAGCTTAGGTGGCTGGAACTCTGGAAACACCATATATTTT. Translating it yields CASSLGGWNSGNTIYF.

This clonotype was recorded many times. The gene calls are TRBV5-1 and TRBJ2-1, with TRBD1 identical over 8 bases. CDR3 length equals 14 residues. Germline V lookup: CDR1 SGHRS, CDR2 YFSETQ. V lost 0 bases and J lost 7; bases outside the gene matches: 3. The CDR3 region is CASSLVQGANEQFF. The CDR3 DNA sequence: TGCGCCAGCAGCTTGGTCCAGGGGGCTAATGAGCAGTTCTTC.

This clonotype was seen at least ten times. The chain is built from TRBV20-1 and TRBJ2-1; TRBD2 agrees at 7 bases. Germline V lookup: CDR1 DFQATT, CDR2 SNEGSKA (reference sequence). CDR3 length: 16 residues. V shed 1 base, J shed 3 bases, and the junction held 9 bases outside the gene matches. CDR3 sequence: CSARVSGTTFYNEQFF. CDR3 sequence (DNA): TGCAGTGCTAGAGTGTCCGGGACTACTTTCTACAATGAGCAGTTCTTC.

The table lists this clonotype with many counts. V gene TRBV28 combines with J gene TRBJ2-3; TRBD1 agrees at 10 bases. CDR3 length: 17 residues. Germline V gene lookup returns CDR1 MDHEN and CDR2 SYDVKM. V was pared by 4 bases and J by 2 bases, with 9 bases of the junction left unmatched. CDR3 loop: CASSYPGQGTITDTQYF. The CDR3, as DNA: TGTGCCAGCAGTTACCCGGGACAGGGGACTATCACAGATACGCAGTATTTT.

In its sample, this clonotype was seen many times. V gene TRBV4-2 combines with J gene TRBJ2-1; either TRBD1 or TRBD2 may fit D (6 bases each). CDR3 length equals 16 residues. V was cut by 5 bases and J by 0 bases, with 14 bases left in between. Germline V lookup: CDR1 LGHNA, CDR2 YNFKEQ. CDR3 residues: CASSAGDGSSYNEQFF. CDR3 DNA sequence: TGTGCCAGCAGCGCAGGGGACGGGAGCTCCTACAATGAGCAGTTCTTC.

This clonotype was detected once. CDR3 DNA sequence: TGTGCCAGCAGTGATTCGAGCGGGGGGGCCGGAGAGACCCAGTACTTC. It specifies CASSDSSGGAGETQYF. J is TRBJ2-5 and V is TRBV6-1; TRBD2 agrees at 10 bases. Germline assignment: CDR1 MNHNS and CDR2 SASEGT. CDR3 length equals 16 residues. J lost 4 bases, V lost 3 bases, and 8 bases had no gene match.

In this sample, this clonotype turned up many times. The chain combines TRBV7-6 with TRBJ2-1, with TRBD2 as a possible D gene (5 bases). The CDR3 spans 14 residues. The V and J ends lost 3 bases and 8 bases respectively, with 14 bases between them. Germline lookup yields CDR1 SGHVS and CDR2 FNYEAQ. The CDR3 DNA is TGTGCCAGCAGCTTTACTAGGGTCCAGGATGAGCAGTTCTTC. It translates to CASSFTRVQDEQFF.

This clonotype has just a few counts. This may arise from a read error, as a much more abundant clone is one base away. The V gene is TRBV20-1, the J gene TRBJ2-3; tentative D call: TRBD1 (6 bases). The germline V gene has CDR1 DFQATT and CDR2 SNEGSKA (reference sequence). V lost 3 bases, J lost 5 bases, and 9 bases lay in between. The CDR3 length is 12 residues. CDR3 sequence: CSASQGKDTQYF. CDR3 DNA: TGCAGTGCTAGTCAGGGGAAAGATACGCAGTATTTT.

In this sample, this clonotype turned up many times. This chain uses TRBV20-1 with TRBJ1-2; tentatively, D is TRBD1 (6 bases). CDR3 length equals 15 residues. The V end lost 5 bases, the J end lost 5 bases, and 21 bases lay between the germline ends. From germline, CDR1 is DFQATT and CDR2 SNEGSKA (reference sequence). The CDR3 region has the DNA TGCAGTGCTGACGGACAGAGTAAGGTCCTATATGGCTACACCTTC. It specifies CSADGQSKVLYGYTF.

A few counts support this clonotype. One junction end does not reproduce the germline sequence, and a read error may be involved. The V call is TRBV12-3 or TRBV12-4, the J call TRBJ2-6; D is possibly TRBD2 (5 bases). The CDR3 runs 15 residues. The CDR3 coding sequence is TGTGCCAGAAGTTTTCGGGGATATGGGGCCAACGTCCTGACTTTC. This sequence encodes CARSFRGYGANVLTF.

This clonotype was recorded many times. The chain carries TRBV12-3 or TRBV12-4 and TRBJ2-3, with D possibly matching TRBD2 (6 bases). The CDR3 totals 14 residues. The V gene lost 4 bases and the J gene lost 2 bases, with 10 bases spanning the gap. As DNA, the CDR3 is TGTGCCAGCAGTTACCGGGGGTCCACAGATACGCAGTATTTT. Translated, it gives CASSYRGSTDTQYF.